The 7 T cell receptor beta chains reported below all come from one sample, sequenced in a study of T-cell memory formation after mild COVID-19. MiXCR, run by TCRdb on the 5' RACE reads, gives a single entry per CDR3 protein. The data show about 270,000 distinct CDR3 sequences, around 15% seen once. The sequencing input was PBMCs or a T cell subset sorted from them (not recorded which). The source is a man in his late teens or twenties who had mild COVID-19 (a few samples of this study predate the infection). Cell type and time point are not known.

This clonotype was seen more than once but under ten times. The V call is TRBV20-1, the J call TRBJ2-2; 9 nucleotides agree with TRBD2. The CDR3 sequence is 17 residues long. V dropped 5 bases and J dropped 5; count of bases not matched to a gene: 15. Germline V lookup: CDR1 DFQATT, CDR2 SNEGSKA (reference sequence). Here the CDR3 DNA reads TGCAGTGCTCCTGGAGGCGGGGGGGCCAGGAGGACCGGGGAGCTGTTTTTT. Its protein is CSAPGGGGARRTGELFF.

The chain is built from TRBV20-1 and TRBJ1-1; the D gene is possibly TRBD1 (5 bases). CDR3 length: 12 amino acids. Germline CDR1 is DFQATT and CDR2 is SNEGSKA (reference sequence). V dropped 5 bases and J dropped 11 bases, with 18 bases sitting between them. The CDR3 here is CSAEDTLSTAFF. The DNA for the CDR3 is TGCAGTGCTGAGGACACGCTCAGTACGGCTTTCTTT.

This clonotype has more than one count but fewer than ten. The J gene is TRBJ2-7, the V gene TRBV5-1, with D unclear. The germline CDR1 and CDR2 sequences are SGHRS and YFSETQ. This CDR3 contains 13 residues. Between the trimmed V and J ends, which lost 6 bases and 4 bases, there was a span of 14 bases. The CDR3 region has the DNA TGCGCCAGCACTACCCTCCCCAGTTACGAGCAGTACTTC. It codes for CASTTLPSYEQYF.

The genes are TRBV12-3 or TRBV12-4 and TRBJ1-5, with TRBD1 identical over 7 bases. CDR3 size: 15 residues. With 4 bases clipped from V and 7 bases from J, the junction kept 10 bases outside the gene matches. The chain's CDR3 is CASSSRQGRDQPQHF. The CDR3 DNA reads TGTGCCAGCAGTTCCCGACAGGGTCGGGACCAGCCCCAGCATTTT.

This clonotype was observed a few times. V usage is TRBV2 and J usage is TRBJ2-5, with D perhaps TRBD1 (8 bases). The CDR3 loop spans 18 amino acids. CDR1 is SNHLY, CDR2 FYNNEI, per germline. V dropped 5 bases and J dropped 5 bases, with 27 bases sitting between them. This chain's CDR3 is CASSIPTGQAWEGETQYF. CDR3 bases: TGTGCCAGCAGTATACCTACGGGACAGGCCTGGGAGGGTGAGACCCAGTACTTC.

This clonotype was observed a few times. The V gene is TRBV11-2, the J gene TRBJ2-3; 16 bases are a match to TRBD2. There are 17 residues in the CDR3. V shed 4 bases, J shed 7 bases, and the junction held 8 bases outside the gene matches. Germline V gives CDR1 SGHAT, CDR2 FQNNGV. The CDR3 sequence is CASSSWGLAGGINTQYF. CDR3 nucleotide sequence: TGTGCCAGCAGCTCTTGGGGACTAGCGGGGGGGATAAATACGCAGTATTTT.

This clonotype was recorded at least ten times. The genes are TRBV27 and TRBJ2-3, with 8 bases matching TRBD2. The CDR3 length is 15 residues. CDR1 MNHEY and CDR2 SMNVEV come from the germline V gene (reference sequence). J was trimmed by 0 bases and V by 7 bases; bases with no gene match: 6. CDR3 sequence: CASKHGGVSTDTQYF. DNA for the CDR3: TGTGCCAGCAAACACGGGGGGGTAAGCACAGATACGCAGTATTTT.